Included here is one T cell receptor (beta chain) sequence, with context. A far larger clone is one nucleotide away, so this likely arose from a read error. Data came from immunoSEQ multiplex PCR; TCRdb stores just in-frame clones and leaves some out. The sample shows 1,500,000 or so clones, roughly 97% of them seen only once. The sample originates from a study of shared clonotypes between healthy human individuals. This CDR3 region has 13 residues. The germline V gene encodes CDR1 MRHNA and CDR2 SNTAGT. Sequencing was carried out using naive CD4+ T cells sorted from blood. Subset denoted: CD45RA+ positively selected. The chain has TRBV6-4 and TRBJ1-2; TRBD1 matches 9 bases. The source of this sequence is a man aged 30 to 39 in good health. The CDR3 loop is CTSSGGQGYGYTF. In DNA form, the CDR3 reads TGTACCAGCAGTGGGGGACAGGGTTATGGCTACACCTTC.